The clone carrying this T cell receptor (beta chain) has only a few counts. Its cognate antigen is unknown. The sample is drawn from a study of vaccination and CD4 T cells after COVID-19. Study at large: Participants were vaccinated with two doses, given as either BNT162b2 or mRNA-1273 vaccine. Overlapping spike pools from SARS-CoV-2 and HCoV-NL63, HCoV-OC43 and HCoV-229E served as culture stimuli. In the control cultures, a CEFX pool, an HIV-1 Nef pool, or no peptide was supplied.

CD4+ T cells that had been cultured provided DNA sequenced with the Oncomine TCR Beta short-read assay. Each CDR3 protein is one row after TCRdb ran MiXCR on the PCR reads. The data show roughly 15,000 distinct CDR3 sequences, with about 46% seen just once and more than 13% held by the top ten. This sample's treatment: approximately 11-day PBMC culture with coronavirus spike peptide pools or control peptides (ViraFEST assay). Germline V gene sequence: CDR1 LNHDA, CDR2 SQIVND (reference sequence). CDR3 size: 16 residues. Trimming took 5 bases from V and 1 from J, leaving 15 bases between them. Study-wide results and limits: Convalescent patients had a median roughly 86% of reactive clones appearing only post-vaccination.

This chain links TRBV19 with TRBJ2-4; tentatively, D is TRBD1 or TRBD2 (5 bases each). The sample comprised CD4+ T cells from blood, cultured in vitro. The TCR comes from a human donor who had recovered from COVID-19. The CDR3: CASSPGPFGAKNIQYF. In DNA, the CDR3 is TGTGCCAGTAGTCCGGGACCCTTCGGGGCCAAAAACATTCAGTACTTC.